The sequence of this TCR beta chain was determined in a study of HIV-infected patients and healthy controls (dated by TCRdb to between 2012 and 2015). As for the study more broadly: Although they stayed below normal ranges, CD4 counts in 14 of 16 patients rose modestly but significantly after three months of therapy. Overall T-cell lymphocytopenia was not observed in the patients, and no significant difference from controls was found in total CDR3 counts per chain. Viral load became undetectable in about 70% of the 16 patients by the second bleed and in all patients after a further year of therapy. The CD4:CD8 ratio rose slightly, whereas CD8 counts showed no consistent shift during early therapy. The study asked whether deep sequencing of the TCR repertoire from small blood samples of HIV patients could detect immune perturbation and reconstitution. Broad study findings and their caveats: Oligoclonality may be reflected in the significantly higher mean Gini indices of HIV-infected repertoires compared with controls. Differing numbers of distinct sequences in patients and controls hindered comparison, and size-matching assigned excessive weight to rare events in the HIV-infected data. Alpha-chain CDR3s from MAIT cells occurred at high frequency in healthy controls but were severely depleted in HIV+ repertoires. Both the Jaccard index and the count of highly shared sequences showed that healthy controls shared more CDR3s between individuals than HIV+ patients did. Healthy control repertoires showed roughly threefold more distinct CDR3s and higher Shannon diversity than untreated HIV+ repertoires. The dynamics of distinct T-cell subpopulations could not be separated, and sequencing depth was restricted, because whole blood was used. During therapy, HIV-associated CDR3s significantly decreased in frequency, while CMV-associated CDR3s did not change significantly, though most became more frequent. The study cohorts differed slightly in age and sex profile, but those differences did not account for the observed differences in diversity. Processing was restricted to sixteen HIV-infected individuals, which the authors judged to be a major constraint on the generalizability of the findings. The apparent post-therapy recovery of the Gini index in HIV-infected patients was not reproduced in size-matched repertoire data. Pairing of alpha and beta chains was not determined in the samples. HLA typing of donors was not performed in the study. Mean usage differed significantly between HIV-infected patients and controls for eight alpha and eight beta V genes.

Whole blood was used without fractionating the cells, so the repertoire represented all peripheral T cells without sorting. For RNA extraction, approximately 2.6 ml of peripheral blood was drawn into Tempus tubes. The study enrolled HIV-infected adults who had not yet received antiretroviral therapy and were about to begin treatment, and it processed the first sixteen eligible patients. Treatment interruptions were among the grounds for excluding patients from enrollment, as were febrile or AIDS-related illness, tumors, hepatitis B or C coinfection, immunomodulatory therapy and recent vaccination. Residual genomic DNA was removed with the TURBO-DNase kit and globin mRNA was depleted with GLOBINclear. Pretreatment blood was drawn from HIV-infected patients immediately prior to the initiation of antiretroviral therapy. This clonotype showed up just a few times. It has no known antigen specificity. The input lacks base qualities; no much larger clone sits a single base away.

400 to 650 ng RNA was reverse transcribed with SuperScript III using primers against the alpha and beta constant regions. Separate alpha and beta chain libraries were generated by chain-specific third strand synthesis with multiplexing indices. To avoid primer bias, the protocol used one single primer pair to amplify every rearrangement within a chain, and the protocol also attached molecular barcodes to each cDNA molecule. The SP2 sequencing primer site and a random hexamer were carried on a 5' RACE adapter, to which purified cDNA was joined by T4 RNA Ligase 1. The authors primed second strand synthesis from the SP2 site with Phusion polymerase and used slow temperature ramps to favor optimal annealing. Each molecule's 12-nucleotide barcode consisted of two random hexamer sequences, both added before amplification and joined together. An amplification PCR of about 24 cycles with P5s and P7 primers came after a short first PCR that had added P5 and P7 adapter elements plus a second index. The libraries went through 27 PCR cycles in total, were quantified on a Qubit, were sized on a Bioanalyzer, and were diluted to around 3.7 nM. Sequencing of the normalized libraries was done on an Illumina MiSeq using 2 x 250 paired-end kits. Into 9.5 to 10 ul Tris-Cl, the reverse transcription reactions were eluted following cleanup on MinElute columns. The adapter ligations were run for roughly 25 hours at 16 degrees C, and AMPure XP beads at a 1:1 ratio were afterwards used to clean them. In the source study's methods: A modified Decombinator processed the demultiplexed FASTQ files and output V, J, insert and barcode information. Any sequence that shared a barcode yet differed from the dominant sequence was discarded as an error, and the number of original cDNA molecules was estimated by counting barcodes clustered at Levenshtein distance 3. For downstream analyses, the R packages ineq, vegan, igraph and RCytoscape were used, along with IMGT nomenclature and CDR3 definitions. The authors computed V gene usage over distinct sequences and counted each TCR a single time to avoid skew from clonal expansion. Whenever two unique CDR3 amino acid sequences within a donor differed by a single Levenshtein edit, similarity networks linked them. The authors compiled published HIV-specific CDR3s (approximately 90 alpha, roughly 700 beta) and CMV-specific CDR3s (around 13 alpha, 250 or so beta) and searched for them in the repertoires. Lower sequence numbers were not the cause of the decreased diversity in patients, as random subsampling to size-matched repertoires showed. The raw public reads went through TCRdb reprocessing: fastp at Q25, MiXCR clone calling, in-frame beta chains kept. Rows merge per CDR3 protein into single entries with the most common DNA and genes. The V and J calls and clone size are TCRdb's, not the authors'. The sample table lists approximately 12,000 distinct CDR3 sequences, around a tenth of them with a count of one. Roughly a quarter of the sample is taken by the ten largest.

The junction shows trimming of 6 bases on V and 4 bases on J, plus 19 bases between the germline ends. In the germline V gene, CDR1 corresponds to SGHTA and CDR2 to FQGNSA. Counted from cysteine to phenylalanine, this CDR3 has 16 amino acids. Kept here is only the CDR3 DNA, which spans 48 bases and is read in frame from base 1. The starting material was blood, obtained before antiretroviral therapy. This sequence uses TRBV7-2 and TRBJ1-3; the D gene is possibly TRBD1, with 5 bases matching. This TCR derives from an adult with HIV infection. The donor label of this sample is uncertain. The CDR3 sequence is CASSSMILGLGNTIYF. The DNA reads as follows: TGTGCCAGCAGTTCAATGATATTGGGACTAGGAAACACCATATATTTT.